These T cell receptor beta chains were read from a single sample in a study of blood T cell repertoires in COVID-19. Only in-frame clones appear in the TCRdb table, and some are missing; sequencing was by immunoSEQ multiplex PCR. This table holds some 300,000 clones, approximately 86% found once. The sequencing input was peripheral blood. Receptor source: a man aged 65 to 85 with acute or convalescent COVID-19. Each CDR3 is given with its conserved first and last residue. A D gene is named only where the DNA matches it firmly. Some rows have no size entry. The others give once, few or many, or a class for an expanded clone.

CDR3: CASSILTQGQLDYGYTF
DNA: TGTGCCAGTAGTATCTTGACCCAGGGCCAGCTCGACTATGGCTACACCTTC
D: -
V: TRBV19
J: TRBJ1-2
size: -

CDR3: CASSSQGAGYTF
DNA: TGTGCCAGCAGCTCACAGGGGGCTGGCTACACCTTC
D: TRBD1
V: TRBV7-9
J: TRBJ1-2
size: -

CDR3: CATSDGFQETQYF
DNA: TGTGCCACCAGTGACGGGTTCCAAGAGACCCAGTACTTC
D: -
V: TRBV24-1
J: TRBJ2-5
size: -

CDR3: CASSSPQIYEQYF
DNA: TGTGCCAGCAGTTCCCCCCAGATCTACGAGCAGTACTTC
D: -
V: TRBV28
J: TRBJ2-7
size: -

CDR3: CASSPGQGASEAFF
DNA: TGTGCCAGCAGTCCGGGACAGGGGGCCTCTGAAGCTTTCTTT
D: TRBD1
V: TRBV28
J: TRBJ1-1
size: -

CDR3: CASGPSLSYNEQFF
DNA: TGTGCTAGTGGGCCTAGCCTCTCCTACAATGAGCAGTTCTTC
D: -
V: TRBV12-5
J: TRBJ2-1
size: -

CDR3: CASSLVGAEFEQFF
DNA: TGTGCCAGCAGCTTGGTAGGGGCCGAGTTTGAGCAGTTCTTC
D: -
V: TRBV5-6
J: TRBJ2-1
size: -

CDR3: CASSPRDREGGYTF
DNA: TGTGCCAGCAGCCCCCGGGACAGGGAGGGAGGCTACACCTTC
D: TRBD1
V: TRBV3-1/TRBV3-2
J: TRBJ1-2
size: once

CDR3: CAGGTGRKNEQYF
DNA: TGTGCCGGGGGGACAGGGAGGAAGAACGAGCAGTACTTC
D: -
V: TRBV21-1
J: TRBJ2-7
size: -

CDR3: CASSLDYSETQYF
DNA: TGTGCCAGCAGCTTAGATTATTCGGAGACCCAGTACTTC
D: -
V: TRBV7-2
J: TRBJ2-5
size: -

CDR3: CASSHPPGQGAHEQYF
DNA: TGTGCCAGCAGCCATCCGCCGGGACAGGGGGCCCACGAGCAGTACTTC
D: TRBD1
V: TRBV4-2
J: TRBJ2-7
size: -

CDR3: CASSYEWGPFEAFF
DNA: TGTGCCAGCAGTTATGAATGGGGGCCTTTCGAAGCTTTCTTT
D: -
V: TRBV6-5
J: TRBJ1-1
size: once

CDR3: CASSGGLSATNEKLFF
DNA: TGTGCCAGCAGCGGGGGCCTGTCCGCAACTAATGAAAAACTGTTTTTT
D: -
V: TRBV5-4
J: TRBJ1-4
size: -

CDR3: CASSVTGERNQPQHF
DNA: TGTGCCAGTAGTGTGACAGGGGAGAGGAATCAGCCCCAGCATTTT
D: TRBD1
V: TRBV19
J: TRBJ1-5
size: -

CDR3: CASSQQGANTDTQYF
DNA: TGTGCCAGCAGCCAGCAGGGGGCCAACACAGATACGCAGTATTTT
D: TRBD1
V: TRBV4-2
J: TRBJ2-3
size: once

CDR3: CASSATGRSNSPLHF
DNA: TGTGCCAGCAGCGCAACAGGGAGATCTAATTCACCCCTCCACTTT
D: -
V: TRBV9
J: TRBJ1-6
size: -

CDR3: CASSRGLTQNNSPLHF
DNA: TGTGCCAGCAGCCGCGGTCTTACCCAGAACAATTCACCCCTCCACTTT
D: -
V: TRBV3-1/TRBV3-2
J: TRBJ1-6
size: -

CDR3: CASSVDWGGNQPQHF
DNA: TGTGCCAGCAGCGTAGATTGGGGGGGGAATCAGCCCCAGCATTTT
D: -
V: TRBV9
J: TRBJ1-5
size: -

CDR3: CASSRGIESSYEQYF
DNA: TGTGCCAGCAGCCGCGGGATTGAGAGCTCCTACGAGCAGTACTTC
D: -
V: TRBV5-4
J: TRBJ2-7
size: -